Listed below are T cell receptor beta chains from one sample, sequenced in a study of long-term antiretroviral therapy in people with HIV. The data were produced by immunoSEQ multiplex PCR, yet TCRdb's version contains in-frame clones alone and is incomplete. This table has about 21,000 clones, 88% appearing once. This specimen consisted of unsorted PBMCs, obtained 2.3 years after starting antiretroviral therapy. These receptors all stem from a man aged 55-75 years with HIV. CDR3s include the opening cysteine and the closing phenylalanine or tryptophan. D genes are given only for firm matches. Clone size is not always given. Where it is, it says once, few, many or a class for expanded clones.

cdr3_aa: CASSEGTSAQETQYF
cdr3_nt: TGTGCCAGCAGTGAAGGGACTAGCGCTCAAGAGACCCAATACTTC
clone_size: NA
d_call: TRBD2
v_call: TRBV6-1
cdr3_length: 15
j_call: TRBJ2-5

cdr3_aa: CASSVERGTPVMGGYTF
cdr3_nt: TGTGCCAGCAGCGTAGAGAGGGGGACTCCGGTAATGGGTGGCTACACCTTC
clone_size: NA
d_call: NA
v_call: TRBV9
cdr3_length: 17
j_call: TRBJ1-2

cdr3_aa: CASSPTNYGYTF
cdr3_nt: TGTGCCAGCAGCCCGACTAACTATGGCTACACCTTC
clone_size: NA
d_call: NA
v_call: TRBV6-5
cdr3_length: 12
j_call: TRBJ1-2

cdr3_aa: CASSPRVNYGYTF
cdr3_nt: TGTGCCAGCAGTCCCCGGGTCAACTATGGCTACACCTTC
clone_size: NA
d_call: NA
v_call: TRBV27
cdr3_length: 13
j_call: TRBJ1-2

cdr3_aa: CASSAYTGGADTQYF
cdr3_nt: TGTGCCAGCAGTGCGTACACAGGGGGCGCAGATACGCAGTATTTT
clone_size: NA
d_call: TRBD1
v_call: TRBV25-1
cdr3_length: 15
j_call: TRBJ2-3

cdr3_aa: CAWSVAGEPRWTISPLHF
cdr3_nt: TGTGCCTGGAGTGTGGCAGGAGAACCGCGATGGACCATCTCACCCCTCCACTTT
clone_size: once
d_call: NA
v_call: TRBV30
cdr3_length: 18
j_call: TRBJ1-6

cdr3_aa: CASSLLGARGRDTQYF
cdr3_nt: TGTGCCAGCAGCTTATTGGGGGCACGCGGTAGAGATACGCAGTATTTT
clone_size: NA
d_call: NA
v_call: TRBV11-2
cdr3_length: 16
j_call: TRBJ2-3

cdr3_aa: CASGVWGEKLFF
cdr3_nt: TGTGCCAGCGGGGTATGGGGTGAAAAACTGTTTTTT
clone_size: NA
d_call: NA
v_call: TRBV7-6
cdr3_length: 12
j_call: TRBJ1-4

cdr3_aa: CASSPRLAGTFVVDTQYF
cdr3_nt: TGTGCCAGCAGCCCCAGACTAGCGGGGACCTTCGTTGTAGATACGCAGTATTTT
clone_size: NA
d_call: TRBD2
v_call: TRBV7-8
cdr3_length: 18
j_call: TRBJ2-3

cdr3_aa: CASSVAPSVGAGTDTQYF
cdr3_nt: TGTGCCAGCAGCGTAGCCCCCAGTGTCGGGGCGGGCACAGATACGCAGTATTTT
clone_size: NA
d_call: NA
v_call: TRBV9
cdr3_length: 18
j_call: TRBJ2-3

cdr3_aa: CASRSASLGADTQYF
cdr3_nt: TGCGCCAGCAGATCGGCTTCTCTAGGGGCAGATACGCAGTATTTT
clone_size: NA
d_call: NA
v_call: TRBV5-1
cdr3_length: 15
j_call: TRBJ2-3

cdr3_aa: CASSLVDRGGETQYF
cdr3_nt: TGTGCCAGCAGCTTAGTGGACAGGGGGGGAGAGACCCAGTACTTC
clone_size: NA
d_call: TRBD1
v_call: TRBV7-2
cdr3_length: 15
j_call: TRBJ2-5

cdr3_aa: CASSQVPRDYAEAFF
cdr3_nt: TGCGCCAGCAGCCAAGTCCCCAGGGATTATGCTGAAGCTTTCTTT
clone_size: NA
d_call: NA
v_call: TRBV4-1
cdr3_length: 15
j_call: TRBJ1-1

cdr3_aa: CASIPGTANSPLHF
cdr3_nt: TGTGCCAGCATTCCCGGGACAGCAAATTCACCCCTCCACTTT
clone_size: few
d_call: TRBD1
v_call: TRBV6-1
cdr3_length: 14
j_call: TRBJ1-6

cdr3_aa: CASSIFPSGGSYEQYF
cdr3_nt: TGCGCCAGCAGCATATTTCCTAGCGGGGGGTCCTACGAGCAGTACTTC
clone_size: once
d_call: TRBD2
v_call: TRBV5-1
cdr3_length: 16
j_call: TRBJ2-7

cdr3_aa: CASSKKAGGGGYTF
cdr3_nt: TGTGCCAGCAGTAAAAAAGCAGGGGGAGGTGGCTACACCTTC
clone_size: NA
d_call: TRBD1
v_call: TRBV6-5
cdr3_length: 14
j_call: TRBJ1-2

cdr3_aa: CASYNGTTSYNEQFF
cdr3_nt: TGTGCCAGCTACAACGGGACAACTTCCTACAATGAGCAGTTCTTC
clone_size: NA
d_call: NA
v_call: TRBV27
cdr3_length: 15
j_call: TRBJ2-1

cdr3_aa: CASGSFGIRTDTQYF
cdr3_nt: TGTGCCAGCGGCTCCTTCGGGATTCGGACAGATACGCAGTATTTT
clone_size: NA
d_call: NA
v_call: TRBV27
cdr3_length: 15
j_call: TRBJ2-3